Below are 23 T cell receptor beta chains sequenced from a single sample in a study of blood T cell repertoires in COVID-19. Repertoires were generated with immunoSEQ multiplex PCR, while TCRdb's copy carries only in-frame clones and drops some. The sample has over 200,000 clones, approximately 88% seen once. The sequencing sample was made of peripheral blood. The receptor set was obtained from a woman aged 25 to 45 with acute or convalescent COVID-19.

This clone was counted a few times. The chain combines TRBV29-1 with TRBJ2-3; 7 nucleotides line up with TRBD1. This CDR3 has 14 residues. With V trimmed by 6 bases and J by 0 bases, 6 bases remained unmatched. CDR1 SQVTM and CDR2 ANQGSEA come from the germline V gene. The CDR3 loop is CSVPEGASTDTQYF. The CDR3 DNA sequence: TGCAGCGTCCCCGAGGGGGCTAGCACAGATACGCAGTATTTT.

This clone occurred a few times. The V call is TRBV19, the J call TRBJ1-3; no definite D call. The germline V gene encodes CDR1 LNHDA and CDR2 SQIVND (reference sequence). This CDR3 is 16 amino acids long. Trimming stripped 3 bases from V and 0 bases from J, with 12 bases between. In DNA form, the CDR3 reads TGTGCCAGTAGTATTGACATGACACTCTCTGGAAACACCATATATTTT. Protein: CASSIDMTLSGNTIYF.

The gene calls are TRBV2 and TRBJ1-6, with 7 bases aligning to TRBD1. V was pared by 4 bases and J by 8 bases, with 8 bases of the junction left unmatched. Per the germline V gene, CDR1 is SNHLY and CDR2 is FYNNEI. This CDR3 has 15 residues. The CDR3 DNA follows: TGTGCCAGCAGTGTTCTGGGACAGAGCCATTCACCCCTCCACTTT. It yields the protein CASSVLGQSHSPLHF.

J is TRBJ2-5 and V is TRBV20-1; 11 nucleotides match TRBD2. The length of the CDR3 is 16 residues. Germline V gives CDR1 DFQATT, CDR2 SNEGSKA (reference sequence). V gave up 3 bases and J gave up 0 bases; unmatched junction bases: 6. CDR3 region: CSASSRTSGYQETQYF. In DNA form, the CDR3 reads TGCAGTGCTAGTTCTCGGACTAGCGGGTACCAAGAGACCCAGTACTTC.

The CDR3: CASSVLGTSGNTGELFF. DNA for the CDR3: TGTGCCAGCAGCGTGCTAGGGACTAGCGGGAACACCGGGGAGCTGTTTTTT. V is TRBV9 and J is TRBJ2-2; 11 positions agree with TRBD2. CDR1 is SGDLS, CDR2 YYNGEE, per germline. The CDR3 covers 17 residues. V shed 2 bases, J shed 1 base, and the junction held 4 bases outside the gene matches. The whole variable domain, filled in from reference TRBV9 and TRBJ2-2, reads DSGVTQTPKHLITATGQRVTLRCSPRSGDLSVYWYQQSLDQGLQFLIQYYNGEERAKGNILERFSAQQFPDLHSELNLSSLELGDSALYFCASSVLGTSGNTGELFFGEGSRLTVL.

The rearrangement links TRBV29-1 to TRBJ1-5; the match to TRBD1 covers 11 bases. Unmatched junction bases numbered 2, after V lost 1 base and J lost 6 bases. The CDR3 is made up of 14 amino acids. Germline V gives CDR1 SQVTM, CDR2 ANQGSEA. For the CDR3, the DNA is TGCAGCGTTGAAGTGGGGACAGGGGGTCAGCCCCAGCATTTT. Protein sequence: CSVEVGTGGQPQHF.

This rearrangement joins TRBV30 to TRBJ1-1, with 9 bases fitting TRBD1. This CDR3 is 15 amino acids long. V was clipped by 4 bases and J by 2 bases; unmatched bases: 8. CDR1 and CDR2 (germline): GTSNPN, SVGIG (reference sequence). CDR3 nucleotide sequence: TGTGCCTGGACGTCCTGGGGACAGGGCAACACTGAAGCTTTCTTT. Translated, it gives CAWTSWGQGNTEAFF.

The chain carries TRBV10-3 and TRBJ1-1; the match to TRBD1 covers 9 bases. The junction had 1 base not matched to a gene; V was cut back by 8 bases and J by 3 bases. There are 12 residues in the CDR3. The germline CDR1 and CDR2 sequences are ENHRY and SYGVKD. For the CDR3, the DNA is TGTGCCATCCGGGACAGGGACACTGAAGCTTTCTTT. Translation: CAIRDRDTEAFF.

V usage is TRBV30 and J usage is TRBJ1-6, with 8 bases aligning to TRBD1. The CDR3 is 13 amino acids. CDR1 and CDR2 (germline): GTSNPN, SVGIG (reference sequence). With 6 bases clipped from V and 5 bases from J, the junction kept 3 bases outside the gene matches. Written as DNA, the CDR3 is TGTGCCTGTGGACAGGGTGATAATTCACCCCTCCACTTT. Translated, it gives CACGQGDNSPLHF.

V usage is TRBV5-5 and J usage is TRBJ1-5; a possible D gene is TRBD1 (6 bases). Germline V gives CDR1 SGHKS, CDR2 YYEKEE (reference sequence). This CDR3 spans 15 amino acids. V dropped 2 bases and J dropped 6 bases, with 15 bases sitting between them. CDR3 DNA sequence: TGTGCCAGCAGCTTCGCGACAGGTGGGTCTCAGCCCCAGCATTTT. Translating gives CASSFATGGSQPQHF.

On this clone itself: Other DNA sequences in the same sample also yield this CDR3. The chain links TRBV7-3 to TRBJ2-3, with 9 nucleotides matching TRBD2. The germline V gene encodes CDR1 SGHTA and CDR2 FQGTGA. The V and J ends lost 5 bases and 0 bases, in that order; junction bases with no gene match: 3. The CDR3 sequence is 15 residues long. The DNA of the CDR3 is TGTGCCAGCAGCCGAGCGGGGGGTAGCACAGATACGCAGTATTTT. Translation gives CASSRAGGSTDTQYF.

This clone was picked up a small number of times. CDR3 sequence (DNA): TGTGCCAGCAGTTATGGTAGACAGAACTATGGCTACACCTTC. It translates to CASSYGRQNYGYTF. The V and J genes are TRBV6-2 or TRBV6-3 and TRBJ1-2, with D possibly matching TRBD1 (5 bases). CDR3 length: 14 amino acids. Germline-derived CDR1 and CDR2 are MNHEY and SVGEGT. Trimming took off 3 bases at V and 2 bases at J, with 10 bases between the two ends.

The J gene is TRBJ2-5, the V gene TRBV27; the match to TRBD1 covers 10 bases. The V gene end was trimmed by 6 bases and the J gene end by 4 bases; junction bases not matched to a gene: 8. The CDR3 has 15 residues. CDR1 and CDR2 from the germline V gene are MNHEY and SMNVEV (reference sequence). DNA of the CDR3: TGTGCCAGCAGCCCCCGGGACAGGGGTCTAGAGACCCAGTACTTC. It yields the protein CASSPRDRGLETQYF.

The J gene is TRBJ2-1, the V gene TRBV7-9, with D unresolved. Germline CDR1 reads SEHNR; CDR2 reads FQNEAQ (reference sequence). With 5 bases removed from V and 7 bases from J, the gap between germline ends came to 9 bases. This CDR3 has 12 residues. The CDR3 DNA reads as TGTGCCAGCAGCCGCACAATAAATGAGCAGTTCTTC. It translates to CASSRTINEQFF.

The chain has TRBV30 and TRBJ2-6; TRBD1 matches 10 bases. The CDR3 totals 14 residues. The germline V gene encodes CDR1 GTSNPN and CDR2 SVGIG (reference sequence). The ends lost 5 bases at V and 2 bases at J; junction bases unmatched: 0. CDR3 coding DNA: TGTGCCTGGGACAGGGGGCCTGGGGCCAACGTCCTGACTTTC. Protein sequence: CAWDRGPGANVLTF.

CDR3 sequence reads: CASSPGTGAYEQYF. As DNA, the CDR3 is TGTGCCAGCAGCCCCGGGACAGGGGCCTACGAGCAGTACTTC. V is TRBV5-6 and J is TRBJ2-7, with 10 bases lining up with TRBD1. Germline loops: CDR1 SGHDT, CDR2 YYEEEE. The CDR3 spans 14 residues. Trimming at V came to 4 bases and at J to 2 bases, leaving 3 bases not matched to a gene.

The rearrangement joins TRBV19 to TRBJ2-1, with D possibly TRBD1 on 6 matching bases. The CDR3 has 14 amino acids. CDR1 LNHDA and CDR2 SQIVND come from the germline V gene (reference sequence). Between the trimmed V and J ends, which lost 10 bases and 5 bases, there was a span of 18 bases. The CDR3: CATQSQGTHNEQFF. CDR3 nucleotide sequence: TGTGCCACCCAGAGCCAGGGGACCCACAATGAGCAGTTCTTC.

The V gene is TRBV24-1, the J gene TRBJ1-5; 8 bases align to TRBD1. The length of the CDR3 is 14 residues. Germline assignment: CDR1 KGHDR and CDR2 SFDVKD. With V trimmed by 8 bases and J by 3 bases, 5 bases remained unmatched. The CDR3 bases are TGTGCCACCAAGGGACAGGCTGACAATCAGCCCCAGCATTTT. Its protein product is CATKGQADNQPQHF.

This sequence joins TRBV19 and TRBJ2-7; TRBD1 agrees at 8 bases. CDR1 and CDR2 (germline): LNHDA, SQIVND (reference sequence). J lost 4 bases, V lost 6 bases, and 11 bases had no gene match. The CDR3 runs to 15 residues. The CDR3 spells CASSLGQEGPYEQYF. Here the CDR3 DNA reads TGTGCCAGTAGCCTGGGACAGGAAGGACCATACGAGCAGTACTTC.

The chain has TRBV30 and TRBJ2-7; 9 nucleotides align to TRBD2. Germline V gene data show CDR1 as GTSNPN and CDR2 as SVGIG (reference sequence). Trimming cost V 4 bases and J 7 bases; bases outside gene matches: 11. The CDR3 runs to 14 residues. CDR3 loop: CAWKDSGRLSEQYF. The DNA of the CDR3 is TGTGCCTGGAAGGATAGCGGGAGATTGAGTGAGCAGTACTTC.

The chain is built from TRBV11-2 and TRBJ2-5; 9 nucleotides agree with TRBD2. This CDR3 spans 16 amino acids. Unmatched junction bases numbered 7, after V lost 4 bases and J lost 1 base. Germline values: CDR1 SGHAT, CDR2 FQNNGV. The CDR3 sequence: CASSSPAGGIQETQYF. The CDR3 DNA follows: TGTGCCAGCAGCTCCCCCGCGGGGGGGATCCAAGAGACCCAGTACTTC.

Remarks on this clone: The sample holds other DNA sequences that translate to the same CDR3. CDR3 residues: CASRARQGSYEQYF. The CDR3, as DNA: TGTGCCAGTAGGGCCCGACAGGGGAGCTACGAGCAGTACTTC. The chain recombines TRBV19 with TRBJ2-7; 8 bases match TRBD1. Germline-derived CDR1 and CDR2 are LNHDA and SQIVND (reference sequence). This CDR3 spans 14 amino acids. Trimming took 6 bases from V and 3 from J; bases not matched to a gene: 7.

V usage is TRBV7-2 and J usage is TRBJ2-3; TRBD1 is a possible D gene (5 bases). V was pared by 2 bases and J by 4 bases, with 13 bases between. The CDR3 spans 15 residues. CDR1 and CDR2 from the germline V gene are SGHTA and FQGNSA. The CDR3 sequence: CASSLRARVADTQYF. Written as DNA, the CDR3 is TGTGCCAGCAGCTTAAGGGCCAGGGTCGCAGATACGCAGTATTTT. The entire variable domain, with the rest obtained from reference TRBV7-2 and TRBJ2-3, is as follows: GAGVSQSPSNKVTEKGKDVELRCDPISGHTALYWYRQSLGQGLEFLIYFQGNSAPDKSGLPSDRFSAERTGGSVSTLTIQRTQQEDSAVYLCASSLRARVADTQYFGPGTRLTVL.